The source of this T cell receptor (beta chain) is a study of identical twins. The J segment lost 6 bases and the V segment lost 4 bases, leaving 9 bases of the junction unmatched. This CDR3 has 15 residues. The V gene's germline CDR1 is LGHNA and CDR2 YNFKEQ. From the 5' RACE reads, TCRdb called clonotypes with MiXCR, one entry per CDR3 protein. The sample holds 310,000 or so distinct CDR3 sequences, roughly 8.6% seen once. The table lists this clonotype with many counts. The same data also contributed to another study, on yellow fever vaccine responses in identical twins.

The chain uses TRBV4-2 and TRBJ2-1; TRBD1 matches at 7 bases. The sample was memory (CD45RO+) T cells sorted from blood. The origin of this receptor is a woman younger than 30 in good health. The CDR3 DNA reads TGTGCCAGCAGCCTACTCGACAGGGACCTCAATGAGCAGTTCTTC. It yields the protein CASSLLDRDLNEQFF.